This T cell receptor (beta chain) was captured in a study of Ad26.COV2.S vaccination and SARS-CoV-2 variants (dated by TCRdb to the early 2020s). Broadly, across the study: Vaccine-arm donors were drawn from COV1001, a multicentre, randomized, double-blind, placebo-controlled phase I-IIa trial of Ad26.COV2.S in healthy adults. A total of 32 samples were included in the TCR-sequenced set, comprising about 20 Ad26.COV2.S vaccine recipients, 5 placebo recipients and 8 SARS-CoV-2 convalescent individuals. TCRbeta repertoire sequencing was used to assess the specificity and breadth of SARS-CoV-2-reactive T cell receptors after Ad26.COV2.S vaccination. Trial participants were randomized into five groups of five: low-dose or high-dose Ad26.COV2.S given once or twice, or placebo on both occasions. Investigators did not know the trial group allocation while performing experiments and assessing outcomes. Dosing of Ad26.COV2.S was intramuscular, at either 5x10^10 or 1x10^11 viral particles, delivered as one shot or as two shots spaced 56 days apart.

A note on this clone: No cognate antigen has been identified for it. Qualities for individual bases were not recorded, and no much larger clone is one base off.

For CDR1 and CDR2, the germline V gene (reference sequence) lists SGHNT and YYREEE. Trimming removed 4 bases from V and 0 bases from J, leaving 8 bases between the germline ends. There are 13 amino acids in the CDR3, from cysteine to phenylalanine inclusive. The sequence is cut down to CDR3 DNA, 39 bases in frame from base 1. The sample's treatment or condition label, in plain terms: approximately 18 received Ad26.COV2.S at low or high dose, single or two shots; roughly five received placebo; per-sample allocation not given. For vaccine and placebo recipients, the sequenced repertoires came from samples collected on day 63 after the first injection. Between 29 July and 7 August 2020, Cohort 1b enrolled 25 adults aged 18-55 years at one site in Boston, USA. Ad26.COV2.S was a replication-incompetent adenovirus type 26 vector expressing a prefusion-stabilized SARS-CoV-2 spike protein from the original Wuhan strain.

Study-wide findings and limitations: The study was not powered to compare responses between vaccine doses or regimens. It was noted by the authors that total T cell responses may have been underestimated by the TCR breadth and depth analyses. Vaccine and placebo recipients had similar non-spike TCR breadth, a finding consistent with the vaccine containing only spike. Substantial breadth of spike-specific CD8+ and CD4+ T cell responses was reported after vaccination. Spike-specific TCR breadth was higher in Ad26.COV2.S recipients than in placebo recipients (P = 0.0014).

TCRbeta CDR3 regions were sequenced with the immunoSEQ Assay. After extraction, genomic DNA underwent amplification by bias-controlled multiplex PCR, followed by high-throughput sequencing. Per the source publication's procedure: To quantify the absolute abundance of each unique TCRbeta CDR3 region, sequences were collapsed and filtered. T cell fraction was estimated by normalizing TCRbeta template counts to usable DNA, with usable DNA measured through amplification of reference genes found in all nucleated cells. Repertoire TCRs were annotated as SARS-CoV-2-specific by exact matching of V gene, CDR3 amino acid sequence and J gene to a known reactive TCR set. The reference SARS-CoV-2 TCR set was obtained from MIRA and was filtered for enrichment in COVID-19-positive ImmuneCODE repertoires, whereby public or cross-reactive TCRs were removed. Using the MIRA antigens, annotated TCRs were further analysed by specific ORF or by position within an ORF. Breadth was defined as annotated unique rearrangements over total unique productive rearrangements; depth was the summed frequency of those rearrangements. Two-sided Wilcoxon rank-sum tests were applied when comparing TCR breadth between groups. The table comes from immuneACCESS by way of TCRdb, which keeps in-frame sequences with V and J called. Part of the clones is missing from these tables; in studies checked, under half for an unresolved V gene and the rest for unknown reasons. V and J calls and clone size follow that table, whereas D and trimming were derived from the DNA. Counted in this sample were about 220,000 clones; more than 75% of them appeared once. The top ten clonotypes cover around 11% of the sample.

This chain joins TRBV5-4 to TRBJ2-7; too little of a D gene remains to name it. This material consisted of peripheral blood, taken in a trial of Ad26.COV2.S vaccine versus placebo. The clonotype originates from a person between 18 and 65 years old who received the Ad26.COV2.S COVID-19 vaccine or a placebo. The CDR3 has the sequence CASSLFPSYEQYF. At the DNA level, the sequence is TGTGCCAGCAGCCTCTTCCCCTCCTACGAGCAGTACTTC.